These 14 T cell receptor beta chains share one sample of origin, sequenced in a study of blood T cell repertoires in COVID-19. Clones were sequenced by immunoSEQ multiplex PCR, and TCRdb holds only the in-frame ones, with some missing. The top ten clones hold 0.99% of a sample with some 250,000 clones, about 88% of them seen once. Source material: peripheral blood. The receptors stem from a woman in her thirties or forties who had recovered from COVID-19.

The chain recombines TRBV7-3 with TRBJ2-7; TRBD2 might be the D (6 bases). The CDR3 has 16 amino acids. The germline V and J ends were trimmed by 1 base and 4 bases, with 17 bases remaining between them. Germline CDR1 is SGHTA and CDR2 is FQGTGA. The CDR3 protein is CASSLRRADPRYEQYF. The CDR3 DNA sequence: TGTGCCAGCAGCTTAAGGAGGGCAGACCCCCGGTACGAGCAGTACTTC.

The CDR3 coding sequence is TGTGCCAGCAGGCAACAGGGGGCAAGCTATGGCTACACCTTC. Translating it yields CASRQQGASYGYTF. The V gene is TRBV2, the J gene TRBJ1-2; TRBD1 matches 9 bases. The V gene's germline CDR1 is SNHLY and CDR2 FYNNEI. The CDR3 totals 14 residues. Trimming at V came to 6 bases and at J to 4 bases, leaving 6 bases not matched to a gene.

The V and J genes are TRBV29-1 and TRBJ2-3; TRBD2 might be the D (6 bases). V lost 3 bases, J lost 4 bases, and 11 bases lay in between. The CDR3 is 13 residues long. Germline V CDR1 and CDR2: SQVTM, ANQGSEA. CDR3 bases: TGCAGCGTTGACCCACCGGGGGCAGATACGCAGTATTTT. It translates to CSVDPPGADTQYF.

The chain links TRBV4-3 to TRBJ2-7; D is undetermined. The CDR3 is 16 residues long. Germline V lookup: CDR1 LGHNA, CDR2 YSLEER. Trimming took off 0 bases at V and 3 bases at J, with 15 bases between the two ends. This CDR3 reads CASSQDLARVVYEQYF. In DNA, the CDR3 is TGCGCCAGCAGCCAAGACCTCGCACGGGTCGTCTACGAGCAGTACTTC.

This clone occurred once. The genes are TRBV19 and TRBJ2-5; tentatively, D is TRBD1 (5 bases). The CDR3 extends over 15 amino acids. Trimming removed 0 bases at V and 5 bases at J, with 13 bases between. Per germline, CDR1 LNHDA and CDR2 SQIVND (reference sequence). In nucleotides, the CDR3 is TGTGCCAGTAGTATAGATAGGGGAAATGCTGAGACCCAGTACTTC. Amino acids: CASSIDRGNAETQYF. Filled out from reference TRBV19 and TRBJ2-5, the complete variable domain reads DGGITQSPKYLFRKEGQNVTLSCEQNLNHDAMYWYRQDPGQGLRLIYYSQIVNDFQKGDIAEGYSVSREKKESFPLTVTSAQKNPTAFYLCASSIDRGNAETQYFGPGTRLLVL.

CDR3 residues: CASSSAGWYNEQFF. The CDR3 bases are TGTGCCAGCAGCTCAGCCGGGTGGTACAATGAGCAGTTCTTC. This chain links TRBV11-3 with TRBJ2-1; D gene uncertain. Trimming left V 4 bases short and J 4 bases short, with 11 bases between. Germline loops: CDR1 SGHNT, CDR2 YENEEA. The CDR3 runs to 14 residues.

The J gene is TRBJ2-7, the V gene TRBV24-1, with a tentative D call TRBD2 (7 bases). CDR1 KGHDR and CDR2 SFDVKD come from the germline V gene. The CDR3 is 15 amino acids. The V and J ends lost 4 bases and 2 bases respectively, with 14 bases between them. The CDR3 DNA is TGTGCCACCAGTGACAGCGGGACACCCCCCTACGAGCAGTACTTC. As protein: CATSDSGTPPYEQYF.

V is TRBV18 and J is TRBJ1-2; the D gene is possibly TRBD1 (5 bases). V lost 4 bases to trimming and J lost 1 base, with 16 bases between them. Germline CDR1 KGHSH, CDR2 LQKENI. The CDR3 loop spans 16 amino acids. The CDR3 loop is CASSRTEGRDNYGYTF. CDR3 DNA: TGTGCCAGCTCACGGACGGAGGGGAGGGATAACTATGGCTACACCTTC.

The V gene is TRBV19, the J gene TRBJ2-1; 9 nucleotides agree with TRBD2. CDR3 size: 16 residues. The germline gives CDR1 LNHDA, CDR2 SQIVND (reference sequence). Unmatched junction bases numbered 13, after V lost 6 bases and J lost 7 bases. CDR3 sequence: CASRTPGAGGRNEQFF. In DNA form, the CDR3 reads TGTGCCAGTAGAACCCCAGGGGCGGGAGGGCGTAATGAGCAGTTCTTC. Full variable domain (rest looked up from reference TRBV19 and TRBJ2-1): DGGITQSPKYLFRKEGQNVTLSCEQNLNHDAMYWYRQDPGQGLRLIYYSQIVNDFQKGDIAEGYSVSREKKESFPLTVTSAQKNPTAFYLCASRTPGAGGRNEQFFGPGTRLTVL.

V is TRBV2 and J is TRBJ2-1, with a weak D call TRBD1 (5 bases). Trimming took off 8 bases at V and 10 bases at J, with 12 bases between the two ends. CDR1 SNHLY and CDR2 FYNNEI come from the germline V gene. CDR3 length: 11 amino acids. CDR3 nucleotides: TGTGCCAGCCTTAGGGGATACGAGCAGTTCTTC. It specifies CASLRGYEQFF.

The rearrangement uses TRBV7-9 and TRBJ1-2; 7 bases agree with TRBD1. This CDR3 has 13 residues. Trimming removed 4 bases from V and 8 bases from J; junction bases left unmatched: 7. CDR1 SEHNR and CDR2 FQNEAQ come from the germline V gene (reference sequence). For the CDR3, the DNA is TGTGCCAGCAGCTCAGCCGCAGGGGGAGGCTACACCTTC. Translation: CASSSAAGGGYTF.

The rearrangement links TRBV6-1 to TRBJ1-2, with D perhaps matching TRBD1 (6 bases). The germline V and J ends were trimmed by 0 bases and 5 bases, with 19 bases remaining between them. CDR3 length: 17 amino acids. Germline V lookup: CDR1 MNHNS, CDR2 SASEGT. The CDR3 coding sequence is TGTGCCAGCAGTGAAGCGCGGAGGGGGGGCATAAGTTATGGCTACACCTTC. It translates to CASSEARRGGISYGYTF.

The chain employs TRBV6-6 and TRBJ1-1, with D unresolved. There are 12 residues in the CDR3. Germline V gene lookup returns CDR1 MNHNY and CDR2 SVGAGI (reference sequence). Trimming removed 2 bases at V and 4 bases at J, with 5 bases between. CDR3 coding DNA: TGTGCCAGCAGTTACGGGAGCACTGAAGCTTTCTTT. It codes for CASSYGSTEAFF.

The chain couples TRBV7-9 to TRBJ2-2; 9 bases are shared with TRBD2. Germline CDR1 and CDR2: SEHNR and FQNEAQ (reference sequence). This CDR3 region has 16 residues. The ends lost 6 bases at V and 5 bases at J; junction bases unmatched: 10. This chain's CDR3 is CASSAIAGVLTGELFF. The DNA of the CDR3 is TGTGCCAGCAGTGCCATAGCGGGAGTATTAACCGGGGAGCTGTTTTTT.